These 16 T cell receptor beta chains were all obtained from the same sample, sequenced in a study of neoadjuvant anti-PD-1 for oral cavity cancer. The time point is: after neoadjuvant nivolumab, at surgical resection. Measured with immunoSEQ multiplex PCR; TCRdb has only the in-frame clones, and not every one. The data contain more than 11,000 clones, roughly three quarters of them singletons. This specimen was PBMCs, taken after nivolumab (anti-PD-1) treatment. These TCRs come from a person aged 35 to 85 with oral cavity squamous cell carcinoma.

This clone came up once. The chain is built from TRBV4-1 and TRBJ2-3, with a tentative D call TRBD2 (6 bases). The germline V gene encodes CDR1 MGHRA and CDR2 YSYEKL. The V end lost 1 base, the J end lost 4 bases, and 15 bases lay between the germline ends. This CDR3 is built from 16 residues. CDR3 nucleotide sequence: TGCGCCAGCAGCCAAGTCTCTGGGCTAGCGTCAGATACGCAGTATTTT. Translation: CASSQVSGLASDTQYF.

The J gene is TRBJ2-7, the V gene TRBV6-1, with D possibly being TRBD1 or TRBD2 (6 bases each). Germline lookup yields CDR1 MNHNS and CDR2 SASEGT. The CDR3 length is 12 residues. V was cut by 6 bases and J by 6 bases, with 12 bases left in between. CDR3 region: CASSQGGLEQYF. The CDR3 bases are TGTGCCAGCAGCCAAGGGGGACTCGAGCAGTACTTC.

The rearrangement links TRBV29-1 to TRBJ1-5; D remains unclear. The CDR3 length is 13 residues. Germline CDR1 reads SQVTM; CDR2 reads ANQGSEA. V was trimmed by 5 bases and J by 2 bases, leaving 10 bases between them. The CDR3 here is CSVSHGGNQPQHF. The CDR3 bases are TGCAGCGTTTCCCACGGGGGCAATCAGCCCCAGCATTTT.

This clone has only a few counts. The genes are TRBV5-4 and TRBJ2-5, with no clear D. The CDR3 has 13 amino acids. Trimming took off 1 base at V and 5 bases at J, with 9 bases between the two ends. Germline V CDR1 and CDR2: SGHNT, YYREEE (reference sequence). The CDR3 loop reads CASSLLPRETQYF. The CDR3 DNA reads as TGTGCCAGCAGCTTGCTCCCTCGGGAGACCCAGTACTTC.

In its sample, this clone was seen a few times. The genes are TRBV2 and TRBJ1-2; a weak D match, TRBD1 (6 bases). This CDR3 contains 13 residues. Germline V gene sequence: CDR1 SNHLY, CDR2 FYNNEI. Between the trimmed V and J ends, which lost 5 bases and 4 bases, there was a span of 11 bases. CDR3 sequence (DNA): TGTGCCAGCAGTACACAGGGAGGCTATGGCTACACCTTC. This gives the protein CASSTQGGYGYTF.

This clone appeared a single time. This chain joins TRBV6-6 and TRBJ2-3; no reliable D call. The germline V gene has CDR1 MNHNY and CDR2 SVGAGI (reference sequence). The germline V and J ends were trimmed by 6 bases and 1 base, with 14 bases remaining between them. This CDR3 contains 15 residues. The CDR3 loop reads CASSLDPAGTDTQYF. In DNA form, the CDR3 reads TGTGCCAGCAGCCTCGACCCGGCGGGCACAGATACGCAGTATTTT.

The sample holds a few counts of this clone. The gene calls are TRBV2 and TRBJ2-3; D is undetermined. Germline lookup yields CDR1 SNHLY and CDR2 FYNNEI. This CDR3 region has 14 residues. The V end was cut by 6 bases, the J end by 0 bases, with 10 bases between. The CDR3 protein is CASRDFDSTDTQYF. CDR3 nucleotides: TGTGCCAGCAGAGATTTCGATAGCACAGATACGCAGTATTTT.

V is TRBV5-1 and J is TRBJ2-5; the match to TRBD2 covers 9 bases. Trimming removed 0 bases from V and 3 bases from J; junction bases left unmatched: 3. CDR3 length equals 15 residues. The germline gives CDR1 SGHRS, CDR2 YFSETQ. CDR3 DNA: TGCGCCAGCAGCTTGGTTTTAGCGGGGGAAGAGACCCAGTACTTC. The encoded protein is CASSLVLAGEETQYF.

This rearrangement joins TRBV29-1 to TRBJ2-3; 9 bases line up with TRBD2. This CDR3 spans 14 amino acids. Germline loops: CDR1 SQVTM, CDR2 ANQGSEA. J lost 1 base, V lost 6 bases, and 5 bases had no gene match. Here the CDR3 reads CSVTSGWRTDTQYF. CDR3 sequence (DNA): TGCAGCGTAACTAGCGGGTGGCGCACAGATACGCAGTATTTT.

V and J are TRBV5-5 and TRBJ2-5; 10 bases match TRBD2. This CDR3 has 15 residues. V was pared by 0 bases and J by 1 base, with 0 bases of the junction left unmatched. Looked up from germline, CDR1 is SGHKS and CDR2 is YYEKEE (reference sequence). This CDR3 reads CASSLVAGGQETQYF. The CDR3 DNA reads as TGTGCCAGCAGCTTGGTAGCGGGAGGCCAAGAGACCCAGTACTTC.

This chain uses TRBV28 with TRBJ2-1, with TRBD2 identical over 10 bases. With V trimmed by 7 bases and J by 0 bases, 9 bases remained unmatched. The CDR3 is made up of 17 amino acids. Germline CDR1 reads MDHEN; CDR2 reads SYDVKM. The DNA for the CDR3 is TGTGCCAGCAACTTCGGACTAGCGGACAGCTCCTACAATGAGCAGTTCTTC. Its protein is CASNFGLADSSYNEQFF.

This clone has only one observation. V gene TRBV11-2 combines with J gene TRBJ2-3; TRBD1 matches 10 bases. CDR1 and CDR2 from the germline V gene are SGHAT and FQNNGV. CDR3 length: 18 residues. The ends lost 2 bases at V and 0 bases at J; junction bases unmatched: 8. The CDR3 here is CASSLRDRGNTSTDTQYF. The CDR3 DNA is TGTGCCAGCAGCTTACGGGACAGGGGAAATACTAGCACAGATACGCAGTATTTT.

CDR3: CATQWGGSSSPLHF. The CDR3 DNA reads TGTGCCACCCAATGGGGAGGGAGTTCGTCACCCCTCCACTTT. The chain joins TRBV19 to TRBJ1-6; D uncertain. The CDR3 covers 14 residues. V lost 10 bases, J lost 10 bases, and 20 bases lay in between. Germline loops: CDR1 LNHDA, CDR2 SQIVND (reference sequence).

V gene TRBV6-5 combines with J gene TRBJ1-1; the D gene is possibly TRBD1 (6 bases). The CDR3 extends over 14 amino acids. Between the trimmed V and J ends, which lost 7 bases and 5 bases, there was a span of 17 bases. The germline V gene encodes CDR1 MNHEY and CDR2 SVGAGI. Here the CDR3 DNA reads TGTGCCAGCACCTCACAGGGAGGGGGGACTGAAGCTTTCTTT. Protein: CASTSQGGGTEAFF.

The chain joins TRBV28 to TRBJ1-4, with 8 bases aligning to TRBD1. V trimming: 3 bases; J trimming: 10 bases; junction bases outside the gene matches: 7. This CDR3 region has 14 residues. The V gene's germline CDR1 is MDHEN and CDR2 SYDVKM. CDR3 in amino acids: CASSFSDRVGKLFF. The CDR3 coding sequence is TGTGCCAGCAGTTTTTCGGACAGGGTGGGAAAACTGTTTTTT.

This clone was recorded once. The rearrangement joins TRBV7-2 to TRBJ2-7, with a tentative D call TRBD2 (6 bases). Trimming removed 2 bases from V and 3 bases from J, with 20 bases in between. The CDR3 has 17 amino acids. The germline V gene encodes CDR1 SGHTA and CDR2 FQGNSA. The CDR3 loop reads CASSLTPAWGGNYEQYF. CDR3 nucleotide sequence: TGTGCCAGCAGCTTAACCCCCGCGTGGGGAGGAAACTACGAGCAGTACTTC.